Included here is one TCR beta chain sequence, with context. The source of the sample is a study of blood T cell repertoires in COVID-19. The CDR3 is made up of 13 amino acids. Trimming removed 6 bases at V and 4 bases at J, with 12 bases between. Germline V CDR1 and CDR2: SGHNT, YENEEA. Generated by immunoSEQ multiplex PCR, the TCRdb table keeps only in-frame clones and is missing some. The table includes approximately 230,000 clones, about nine tenths detected once. Input material: peripheral blood. The TCR was taken from a man aged 25 to 45 who had recovered from COVID-19. The V gene is TRBV11-3, the J gene TRBJ2-5, with D possibly matching TRBD2 (5 bases). The CDR3 DNA sequence: TGTGCCAGCAGTAAAGGGAGTGGAGAGACCCAGTACTTC. Translating gives CASSKGSGETQYF.